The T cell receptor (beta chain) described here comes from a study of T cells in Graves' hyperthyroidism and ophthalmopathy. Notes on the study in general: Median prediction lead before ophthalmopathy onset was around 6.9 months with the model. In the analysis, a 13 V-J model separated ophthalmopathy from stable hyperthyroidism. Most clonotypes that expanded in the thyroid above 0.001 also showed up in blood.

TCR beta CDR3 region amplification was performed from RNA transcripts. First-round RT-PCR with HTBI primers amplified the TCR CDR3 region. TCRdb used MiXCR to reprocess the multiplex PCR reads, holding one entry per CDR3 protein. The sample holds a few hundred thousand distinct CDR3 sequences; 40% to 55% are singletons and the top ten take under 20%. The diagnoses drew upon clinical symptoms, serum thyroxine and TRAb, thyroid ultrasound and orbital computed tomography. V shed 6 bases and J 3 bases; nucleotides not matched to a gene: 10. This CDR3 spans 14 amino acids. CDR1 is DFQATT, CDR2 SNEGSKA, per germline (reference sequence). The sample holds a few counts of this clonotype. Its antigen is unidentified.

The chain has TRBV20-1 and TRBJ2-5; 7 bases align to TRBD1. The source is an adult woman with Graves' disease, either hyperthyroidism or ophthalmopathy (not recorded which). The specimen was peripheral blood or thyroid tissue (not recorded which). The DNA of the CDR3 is TGCAGTGCCCATGGCCGGGACAGAGAAGAGACCCAGTACTTC. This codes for CSAHGRDREETQYF.